This T cell receptor beta chain came from a study of T-cell reconstitution after alpha-beta-depleted transplantation in children. Notes on this clonotype: The antigen is undetermined.

With 9 bases clipped from V and 4 bases from J, the junction kept 8 bases outside the gene matches. This CDR3 has 15 residues. Germline assignment: CDR1 ENHRY and CDR2 SYGVKD. Researchers prepared the TCRbeta library using unique molecular identifiers, the study reports. MiXCR was run by TCRdb on the PCR reads, yielding one entry per CDR3 protein. The sample yields a few hundred thousand distinct CDR3 sequences, around 27% seen once. Findings of the study overall: Alpha-beta T cells about two months after transplant reportedly derived from several hundred expanded graft clones. Surviving recipient cells, namely T cells and thymic progenitors, were the source of high day-60 TCRbeta diversity in some patients. Newly made T cells mostly supplied T-cell counts and diversity one year after transplant.

The gene calls are TRBV10-3 and TRBJ2-1; TRBD2 matches 11 bases. The sequenced sample was PBMCs, obtained before TCRalphabeta/CD19-depleted stem cell transplant. The TCR originated in a boy under three years old with Wiskott-Aldrich syndrome, due to receive a stem cell transplant. CDR3 nucleotide sequence: TGTGCCATAGACCCTAGCGGGGGGCCATACAATGAGCAGTTCTTC. Amino acid sequence: CAIDPSGGPYNEQFF.